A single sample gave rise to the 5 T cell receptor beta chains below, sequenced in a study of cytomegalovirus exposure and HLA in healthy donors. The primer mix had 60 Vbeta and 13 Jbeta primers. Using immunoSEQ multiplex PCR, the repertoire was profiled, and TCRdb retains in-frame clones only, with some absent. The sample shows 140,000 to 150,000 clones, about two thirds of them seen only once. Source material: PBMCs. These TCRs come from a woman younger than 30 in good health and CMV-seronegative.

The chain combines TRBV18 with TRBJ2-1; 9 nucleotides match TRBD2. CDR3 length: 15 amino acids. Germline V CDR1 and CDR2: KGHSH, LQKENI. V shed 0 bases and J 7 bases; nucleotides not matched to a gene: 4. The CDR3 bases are TGTGCCAGCTCACCACCTAGCGGGGGAGGGAATGAGCAGTTCTTC. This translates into CASSPPSGGGNEQFF.

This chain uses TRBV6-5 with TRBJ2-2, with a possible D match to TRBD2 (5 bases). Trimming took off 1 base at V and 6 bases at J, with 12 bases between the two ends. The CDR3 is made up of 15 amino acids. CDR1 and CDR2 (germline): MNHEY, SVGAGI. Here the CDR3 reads CASSYYGGGAGELFF. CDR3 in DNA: TGTGCCAGCAGTTACTATGGAGGTGGAGCCGGGGAGCTGTTTTTT.

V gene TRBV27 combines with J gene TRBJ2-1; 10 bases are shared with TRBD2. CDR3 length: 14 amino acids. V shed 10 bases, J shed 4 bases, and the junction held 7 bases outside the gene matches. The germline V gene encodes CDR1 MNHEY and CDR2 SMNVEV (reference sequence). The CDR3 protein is CATQREGPYNEQFF. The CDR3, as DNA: TGTGCCACCCAGCGGGAGGGCCCTTACAATGAGCAGTTCTTC.

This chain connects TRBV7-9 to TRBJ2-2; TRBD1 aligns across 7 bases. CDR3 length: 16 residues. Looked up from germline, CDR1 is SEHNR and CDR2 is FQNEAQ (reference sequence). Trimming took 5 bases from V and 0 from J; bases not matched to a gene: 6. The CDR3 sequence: CASSLPTGTNTGELFF. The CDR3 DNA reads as TGTGCCAGCAGCCTACCGACAGGGACGAACACCGGGGAGCTGTTTTTT. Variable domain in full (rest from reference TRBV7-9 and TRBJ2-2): DTGVSQNPRHKITKRGQNVTFRCDPISEHNRLYWYRQTLGQGPEFLTYFQNEAQLEKSRLLSDRFSAERPKGSFSTLEIQRTEQGDSAMYLCASSLPTGTNTGELFFGEGSRLTVL.

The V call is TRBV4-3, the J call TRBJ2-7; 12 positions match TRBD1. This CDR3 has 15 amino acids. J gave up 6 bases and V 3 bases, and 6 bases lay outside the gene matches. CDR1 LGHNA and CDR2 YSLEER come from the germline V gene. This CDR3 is CASSQLGDRGREQYF. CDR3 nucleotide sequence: TGCGCCAGCAGCCAGTTGGGGGACAGGGGGCGCGAGCAGTACTTC.